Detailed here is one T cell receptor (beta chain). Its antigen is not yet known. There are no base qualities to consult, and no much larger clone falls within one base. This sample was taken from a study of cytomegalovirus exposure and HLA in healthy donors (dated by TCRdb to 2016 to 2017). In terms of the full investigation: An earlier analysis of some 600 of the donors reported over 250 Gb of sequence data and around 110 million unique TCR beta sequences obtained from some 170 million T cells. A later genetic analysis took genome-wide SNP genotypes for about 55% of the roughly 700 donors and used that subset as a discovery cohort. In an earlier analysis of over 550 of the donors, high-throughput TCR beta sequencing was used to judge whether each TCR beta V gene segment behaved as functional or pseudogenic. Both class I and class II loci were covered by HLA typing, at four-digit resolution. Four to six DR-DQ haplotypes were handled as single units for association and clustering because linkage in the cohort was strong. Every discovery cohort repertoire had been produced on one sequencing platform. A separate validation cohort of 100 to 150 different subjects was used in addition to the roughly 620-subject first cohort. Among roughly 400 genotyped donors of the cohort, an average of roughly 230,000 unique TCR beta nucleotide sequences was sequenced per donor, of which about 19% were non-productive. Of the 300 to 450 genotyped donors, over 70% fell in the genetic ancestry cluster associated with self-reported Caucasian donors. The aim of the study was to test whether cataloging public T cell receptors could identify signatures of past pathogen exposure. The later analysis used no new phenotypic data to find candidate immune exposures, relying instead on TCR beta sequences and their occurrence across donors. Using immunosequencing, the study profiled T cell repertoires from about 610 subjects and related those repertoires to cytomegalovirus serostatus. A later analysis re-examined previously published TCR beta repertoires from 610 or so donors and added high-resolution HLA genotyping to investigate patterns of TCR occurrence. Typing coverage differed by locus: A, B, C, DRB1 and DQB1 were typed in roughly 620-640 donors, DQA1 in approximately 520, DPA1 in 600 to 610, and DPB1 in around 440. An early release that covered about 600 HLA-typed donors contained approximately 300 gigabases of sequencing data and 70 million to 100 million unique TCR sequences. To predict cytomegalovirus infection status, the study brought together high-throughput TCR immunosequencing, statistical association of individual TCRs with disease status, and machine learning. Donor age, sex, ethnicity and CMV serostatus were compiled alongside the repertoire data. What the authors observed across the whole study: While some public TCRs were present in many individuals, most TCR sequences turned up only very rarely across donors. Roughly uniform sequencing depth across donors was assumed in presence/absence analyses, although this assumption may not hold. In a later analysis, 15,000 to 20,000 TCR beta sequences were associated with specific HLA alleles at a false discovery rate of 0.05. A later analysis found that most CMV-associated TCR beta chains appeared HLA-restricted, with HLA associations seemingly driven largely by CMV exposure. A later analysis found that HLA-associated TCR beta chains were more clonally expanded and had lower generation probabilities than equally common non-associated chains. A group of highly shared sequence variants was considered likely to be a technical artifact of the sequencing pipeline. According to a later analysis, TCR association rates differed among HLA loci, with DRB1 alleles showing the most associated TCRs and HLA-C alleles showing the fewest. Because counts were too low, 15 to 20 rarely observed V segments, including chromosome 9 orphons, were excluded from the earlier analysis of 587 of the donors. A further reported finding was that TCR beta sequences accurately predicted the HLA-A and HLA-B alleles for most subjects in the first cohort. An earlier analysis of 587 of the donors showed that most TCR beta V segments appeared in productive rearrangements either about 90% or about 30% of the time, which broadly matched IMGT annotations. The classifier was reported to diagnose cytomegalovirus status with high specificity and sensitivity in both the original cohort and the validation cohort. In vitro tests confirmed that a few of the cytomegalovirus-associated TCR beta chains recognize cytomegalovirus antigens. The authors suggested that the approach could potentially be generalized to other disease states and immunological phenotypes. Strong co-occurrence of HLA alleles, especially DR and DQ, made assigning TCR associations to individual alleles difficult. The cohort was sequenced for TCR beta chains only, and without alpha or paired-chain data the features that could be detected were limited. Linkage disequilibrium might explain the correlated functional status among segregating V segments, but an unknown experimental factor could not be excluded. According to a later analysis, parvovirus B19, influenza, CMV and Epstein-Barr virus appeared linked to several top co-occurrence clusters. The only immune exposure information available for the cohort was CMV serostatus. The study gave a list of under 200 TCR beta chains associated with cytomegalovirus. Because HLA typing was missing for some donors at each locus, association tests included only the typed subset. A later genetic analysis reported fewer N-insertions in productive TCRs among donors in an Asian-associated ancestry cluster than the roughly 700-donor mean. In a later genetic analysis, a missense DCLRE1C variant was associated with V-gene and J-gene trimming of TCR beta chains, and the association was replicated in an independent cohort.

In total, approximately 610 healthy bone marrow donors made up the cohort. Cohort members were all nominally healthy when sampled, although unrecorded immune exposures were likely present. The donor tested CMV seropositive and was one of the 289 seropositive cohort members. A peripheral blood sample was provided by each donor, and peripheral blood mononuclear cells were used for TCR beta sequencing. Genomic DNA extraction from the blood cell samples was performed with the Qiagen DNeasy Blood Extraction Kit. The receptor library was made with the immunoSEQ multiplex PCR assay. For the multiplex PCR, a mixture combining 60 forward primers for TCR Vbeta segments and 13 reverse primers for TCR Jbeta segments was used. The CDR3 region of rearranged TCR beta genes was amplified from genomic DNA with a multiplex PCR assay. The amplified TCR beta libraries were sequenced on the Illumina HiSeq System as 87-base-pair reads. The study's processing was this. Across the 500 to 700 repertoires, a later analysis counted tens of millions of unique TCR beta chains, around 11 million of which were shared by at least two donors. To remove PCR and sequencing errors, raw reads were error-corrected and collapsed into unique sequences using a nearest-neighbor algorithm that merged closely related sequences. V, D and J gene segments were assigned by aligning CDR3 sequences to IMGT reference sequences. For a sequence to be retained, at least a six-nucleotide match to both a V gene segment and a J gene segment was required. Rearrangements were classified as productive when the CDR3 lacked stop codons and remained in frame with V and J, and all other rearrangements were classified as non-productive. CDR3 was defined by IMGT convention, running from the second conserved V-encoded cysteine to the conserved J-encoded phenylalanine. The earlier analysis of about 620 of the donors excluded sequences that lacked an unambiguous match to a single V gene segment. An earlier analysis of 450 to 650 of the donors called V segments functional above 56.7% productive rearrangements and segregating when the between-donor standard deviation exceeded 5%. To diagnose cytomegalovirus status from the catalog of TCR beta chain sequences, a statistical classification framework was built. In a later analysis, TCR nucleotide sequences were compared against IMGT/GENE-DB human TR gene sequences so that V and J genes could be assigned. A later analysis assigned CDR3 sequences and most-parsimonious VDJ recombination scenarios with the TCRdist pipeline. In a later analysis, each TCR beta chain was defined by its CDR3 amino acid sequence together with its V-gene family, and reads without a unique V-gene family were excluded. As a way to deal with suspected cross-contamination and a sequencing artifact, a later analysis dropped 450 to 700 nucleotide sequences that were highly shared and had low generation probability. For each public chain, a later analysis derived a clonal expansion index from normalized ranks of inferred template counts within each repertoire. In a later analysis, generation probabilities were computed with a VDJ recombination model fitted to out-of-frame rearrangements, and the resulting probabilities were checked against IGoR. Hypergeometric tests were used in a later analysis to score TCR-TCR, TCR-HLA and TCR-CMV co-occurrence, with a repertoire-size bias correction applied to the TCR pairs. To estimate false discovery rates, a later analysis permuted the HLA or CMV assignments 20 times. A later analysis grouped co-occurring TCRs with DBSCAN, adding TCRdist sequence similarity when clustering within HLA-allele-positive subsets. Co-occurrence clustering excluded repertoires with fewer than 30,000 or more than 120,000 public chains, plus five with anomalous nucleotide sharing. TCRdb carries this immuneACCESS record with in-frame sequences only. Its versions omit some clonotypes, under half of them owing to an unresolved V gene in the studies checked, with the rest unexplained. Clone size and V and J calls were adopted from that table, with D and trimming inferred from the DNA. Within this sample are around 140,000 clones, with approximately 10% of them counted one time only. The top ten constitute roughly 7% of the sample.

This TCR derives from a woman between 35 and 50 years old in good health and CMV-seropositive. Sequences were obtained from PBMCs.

The nucleotides are TGCAGCGTTAAGCGGGCGGACACCGGGGAGCTGTTTTTT. This gives the protein CSVKRADTGELFF. The chain employs TRBV29-1 and TRBJ2-2, and possibly TRBD2, on 6 matching bases. CDR1 and CDR2, per the germline V gene, are SQVTM and ANQGSEA. The junction shows trimming of 5 bases on V and 3 bases on J, plus 10 bases between the germline ends. The CDR3 runs 13 residues from the cysteine to the phenylalanine. Solely the CDR3 DNA is kept, with 39 bases framed from the first base.